This TCR beta chain derives from a study of shared clonotypes between healthy human individuals. Overall study findings and caveats: It was only blood that was sampled, and tissue repertoires likely differ.

Authors' data handling: Filtering differed, since immunoSEQ gave only junction sequences and no quality scores. The repertoire was sequenced with immunoSEQ multiplex PCR; TCRdb's copy has only in-frame clones and lacks some. The V and J calls and clone size are taken from that table; D and trimming were inferred from the DNA. The table records hundreds of thousands of clones, more than 70% of them present only once. The junction had 1 base not matched to a gene; V was cut back by 0 bases and J by 7 bases. The CDR3 length is 15 residues. The V gene's germline CDR1 is MRHNA and CDR2 SNTAGT. This clone was counted between two and nine times. The antigen remains unidentified.

This TCR derives from a woman aged 40 to 50 in good health. Some clones in this sample may be carry-over from other donors' samples. The sample consisted of PBMCs. The J gene is TRBJ2-2, the V gene TRBV6-4; TRBD2 matches at 11 bases. CDR3 coding DNA: TGTGCCAGCAGTGACTCCACTAGCGGGAGCGGGGAGCTGTTTTTT. As protein: CASSDSTSGSGELFF.